This T cell receptor (beta chain) was retrieved from a study of graft-versus-host responses after intestinal transplantation. In the study overall: Isolated intestinal, liver-intestinal, or multivisceral transplants were what recipients had. The whole recipient group had anti-thymocyte globulin induction followed by tacrolimus and steroids for around 3 years. Study-level points and caveats: GvH clones appeared in recipient marrow, some first in ileum or blood. Levels of circulating GvH clones at their peak were associated with early post-transplant HvG declines.

Looked up from germline, CDR1 is MDHEN and CDR2 is SYDVKM. Unmatched junction bases numbered 6, after V lost 7 bases and J lost 4 bases. The CDR3 extends over 13 amino acids. The protocol was immunoSEQ multiplex PCR, while the TCRdb copy is restricted to in-frame clones and leaves out a portion. The table includes tens of thousands of clones, roughly four fifths detected once. On this clone itself: Antigen: not known.

The sample in question was PBMCs, obtained about 990 days after transplant. This receptor was obtained from a human patient who received an intestinal transplant, so some T cells may come from the graft donor. The J gene is TRBJ1-2, the V gene TRBV28, with 7 bases lining up with TRBD1. The CDR3: CASTSPGGYGYTF. The CDR3 DNA reads TGTGCCAGCACTTCCCCAGGGGGCTATGGCTACACCTTC.